These 27 T cell receptor beta chains were sequenced from one sample in a study of breast tumors, draining lymph nodes, adjacent tissues. TCRdb re-derived calls from the multiplex PCR reads in MiXCR, one entry per CDR3 protein. Of some 170,000 distinct CDR3 sequences listed, roughly 35% were seen once; the top ten hold roughly 3.8%. The lymph nodes were axillary draining lymph nodes from breast cancer patients. Specimen: axillary lymph node tissue. The receptor set was obtained from a female donor with breast cancer. Some clones in this sample may be carry-over from other donors' samples.

A few counts support this clonotype. The genes are TRBV6-6 and TRBJ2-7, with TRBD2 matching over 8 bases. V shed 4 bases and J 2 bases; nucleotides not matched to a gene: 13. The CDR3 has 17 amino acids. CDR1 and CDR2 from the germline V gene are MNHNY and SVGAGI (reference sequence). In nucleotides, the CDR3 is TGTGCCAGCAGTTCCATCGCGGGGGGCATAGGGGCCTACGAGCAGTACTTC. It is translated as CASSSIAGGIGAYEQYF.

This clonotype was counted ten times or more. J is TRBJ1-3 and V is TRBV30; D remains unclear. V was clipped by 0 bases and J by 2 bases, with 8 bases between them. The germline CDR1 and CDR2 sequences are GTSNPN and SVGIG (reference sequence). The CDR3 has 14 residues. The DNA of the CDR3 is TGTGCCTGGAGTGTAAGCATGACTGGAAACACCATATATTTT. Translation gives CAWSVSMTGNTIYF.

This clonotype appeared many times. The gene calls are TRBV29-1 and TRBJ1-5; possibly TRBD1 for D (5 bases). Germline V gives CDR1 SQVTM, CDR2 ANQGSEA. The V gene lost 6 bases and the J gene lost 3 bases, with 12 bases spanning the gap. The CDR3 extends over 13 amino acids. The CDR3 here is CSVVDSLNQPQHF. For the CDR3, the DNA is TGCAGCGTCGTCGACAGCCTCAATCAGCCCCAGCATTTT.

The sample holds many counts of this clonotype. The genes are TRBV6-1 and TRBJ2-3, with 10 positions matching TRBD2. This CDR3 has 16 residues. From germline, CDR1 is MNHNS and CDR2 SASEGT. Germline trimming cut 5 bases from V and 2 bases from J; bases unmatched to any gene: 7. This CDR3 is CASSPTSGAYTDTQYF. The DNA of the CDR3 is TGTGCCAGCAGTCCCACTAGCGGGGCTTACACAGATACGCAGTATTTT.

This clonotype was observed many times. V usage is TRBV5-1 and J usage is TRBJ2-7; TRBD1 agrees at 9 bases. CDR1 is SGHRS, CDR2 YFSETQ, per germline. The V segment lost 2 bases and the J segment 2 bases; nucleotides outside the gene matches: 8. The CDR3 runs to 16 residues. This chain's CDR3 is CASSLTGGSYTYEQYF. CDR3 coding DNA: TGCGCCAGCAGCTTAACAGGGGGCAGTTATACCTACGAGCAGTACTTC.

This clonotype was seen many times. The V and J genes are TRBV15 and TRBJ2-7; 8 nucleotides agree with TRBD2. V trimming: 4 bases; J trimming: 2 bases; junction bases outside the gene matches: 4. The CDR3 is 14 residues long. Germline CDR1 and CDR2: LNHNV and YYDKDF (reference sequence). This CDR3 is CATSKAGAPYEQYF. The CDR3 nucleotides read TGTGCCACCAGCAAAGCGGGAGCTCCCTACGAGCAGTACTTC.

Many counts were recorded for this clonotype. The J gene is TRBJ2-1, the V gene TRBV20-1; TRBD2 is a possible D gene (7 bases). The CDR3 runs to 13 residues. Per germline, CDR1 DFQATT and CDR2 SNEGSKA (reference sequence). V was clipped by 4 bases and J by 7 bases, with 14 bases between them. CDR3 DNA: TGCAGTGCTACGGGGGGCGCGGAGAATGAGCAGTTCTTC. Translating it yields CSATGGAENEQFF.

The table lists this clonotype with many counts. J is TRBJ2-1 and V is TRBV9, with TRBD2 matching over 10 bases. J was trimmed by 4 bases and V by 6 bases; bases with no gene match: 7. CDR3 length equals 15 residues. Germline V CDR1 and CDR2: SGDLS, YYNGEE. In nucleotides, the CDR3 is TGTGCCAGCACCAGTGGACTAGCGGATTACAATGAGCAGTTCTTC. Translated, it gives CASTSGLADYNEQFF.

In the case of this clonotype: This may come from a read error, since a much larger clone is one base off. The conserved closing phenylalanine or tryptophan is absent in this CDR3, likely reflecting a read error. V gene TRBV6-1 combines with J gene TRBJ2-1; 7 bases line up with TRBD1. The germline CDR1 and CDR2 sequences are MNHNS and SASEGT. The V gene end was trimmed by 8 bases and the J gene end by 4 bases; junction bases not matched to a gene: 5. The CDR3 runs to 13 residues. The CDR3 loop reads CASARQGYNEQFC. The CDR3 DNA reads TGTGCCAGCGCCCGACAGGGTTACAATGAGCAGTTCTGC.

There are many counts of this clonotype. In DNA, the CDR3 is TGTGCCTGGAGTGCCGCCCCGGGAGAGCAGTACTTC. It codes for CAWSAAPGEQYF. J is TRBJ2-7 and V is TRBV30; D is perhaps TRBD2 (5 bases). Trimming left V 1 base short and J 7 bases short, with 11 bases between. Germline V lookup: CDR1 GTSNPN, CDR2 SVGIG (reference sequence). This CDR3 has 12 residues.

This clonotype showed up many times. One end of the junction does not line up with germline, which may come from a read error. V is TRBV7-9 and J is TRBJ1-4; TRBD1 matches 7 bases. Germline loops: CDR1 SEHNR, CDR2 FQNEAQ (reference sequence). The CDR3 consists of 16 residues. As DNA, the CDR3 is TGTGCCAGCAGCCTAGCCCCCCAGGGGGCTAATGAAAAACTGTTTTTT. Protein sequence: CASSLAPQGANEKLFF. The whole variable domain, remainder taken from reference TRBV7-9 and TRBJ1-4, is DTGVSQNPRHKITKRGQNVTFRCDPISEHNRLYWYRQTLGQGPEFLTYFQNEAQLEKSRLLSDRFSAERPKGSFSTLEIQRTEQGDSAMYLCASSLAPQGANEKLFFGSGTQLSVL.

This chain links TRBV15 with TRBJ2-7; TRBD1 agrees at 7 bases. Unmatched junction bases numbered 12, after V lost 5 bases and J lost 5 bases. The CDR3 has 15 residues. Germline assignment: CDR1 LNHNV and CDR2 YYDKDF (reference sequence). This CDR3 reads CATSGGGQAGHEQYF. The CDR3, as DNA: TGTGCCACCAGCGGAGGTGGACAGGCAGGACACGAGCAGTACTTC.

This clonotype was detected ten times or more. The genes are TRBV19 and TRBJ1-2; D is perhaps TRBD1 (6 bases). The CDR3 contains 14 residues. In germline, CDR1 is LNHDA, CDR2 SQIVND (reference sequence). V was clipped by 7 bases and J by 0 bases, with 12 bases between them. In DNA, the CDR3 is TGTGCCAGTACGGTAGGACAGACTAACTATGGCTACACCTTC. It encodes CASTVGQTNYGYTF.

In its sample, this clonotype was seen many times. V usage is TRBV6-5 and J usage is TRBJ2-5; 7 bases line up with TRBD2. Per germline, CDR1 MNHEY and CDR2 SVGAGI. The CDR3 has 14 residues. The ends lost 6 bases at V and 5 bases at J; junction bases unmatched: 9. CDR3 in amino acids: CASSLRGGRETQYF. The DNA of the CDR3 is TGTGCCAGCAGCCTCCGGGGAGGGCGGGAGACCCAGTACTTC.

Concerning this clonotype itself: Given a much more abundant clone one base away, this may be a read error. The chain has TRBV20-1 and TRBJ2-1, with D unresolved. The CDR3 has 11 residues. Germline V lookup: CDR1 DFQATT, CDR2 SNEGSKA (reference sequence). CDR3 nucleotide sequence: TGCAGTGTTATAGATTACAATGAGCAGTCCTTC. Translated: CSVIDYNEQSF.

The chain joins TRBV24-1 to TRBJ2-3, with TRBD2 identical over 8 bases. Germline V lookup: CDR1 KGHDR, CDR2 SFDVKD. CDR3 size: 17 residues. The V gene end was trimmed by 2 bases and the J gene end by 2 bases; junction bases not matched to a gene: 8. Here the CDR3 DNA reads TGTGCCACCAGTGATTCGATAGCGGGATGGAACACAGATACGCAGTATTTT. The encoded protein is CATSDSIAGWNTDTQYF.

Regarding this clonotype: Germline is not matched at one junction end, which may reflect a read error. The rearrangement joins TRBV7-3 to TRBJ2-5; 7 bases align to TRBD2. The CDR3 is made up of 13 amino acids. Germline lookup yields CDR1 SGHTA and CDR2 FQGTGA. The CDR3 nucleotides are TGTGCCAGCGGCTTAAGGCCGGGAGGGACCCAGTACTTC. It is translated as CASGLRPGGTQYF.

Notes on this clonotype: A single base separates this from a much larger clone, so it may be a read error. The rearrangement joins TRBV5-6 to TRBJ2-7; 7 positions match TRBD2. The V segment lost 4 bases and the J segment 6 bases; nucleotides outside the gene matches: 4. The CDR3 has 12 amino acids. The germline CDR1 and CDR2 sequences are SGHDT and YYEEEE. CDR3 coding DNA: TGTGCCAGCAGCGGGGGGGACTCCGAGCAGTACTTC. Its translation: CASSGGDSEQYF.

This clonotype occurred a few times. This may be a read error, as it is one base from a much larger clone. The rearrangement links TRBV20-1 to TRBJ2-7, with a possible D match to TRBD1 (7 bases). From germline, CDR1 is DFQATT and CDR2 SNEGSKA (reference sequence). Trimming removed 6 bases from V and 5 bases from J, with 29 bases in between. The CDR3 is made up of 17 amino acids. The CDR3 DNA reads TGCAGTGCCCCTAGGACCCCCGGGACAGCGGGCTGGGACGAGCAGTACTTC. Translating it yields CSAPRTPGTAGWDEQYF.

This clonotype was seen repeatedly, ten times or more. The rearrangement links TRBV12-3 or TRBV12-4 to TRBJ1-6; D unresolved. V gave up 2 bases and J gave up 7 bases, with 9 bases separating them. This CDR3 is 14 amino acids long. This CDR3 reads CASSLKTVNSPLHF. The CDR3 region has the DNA TGTGCCAGCAGTTTAAAGACTGTCAATTCACCCCTCCACTTT.

For this clonotype: The junction does not match germline at one end; this may be a read error. Here the CDR3 reads CASSSRDRGLETEALF. The CDR3 DNA sequence: TGTGCCAGCAGCTCCCGGGACAGGGGGCTGGAGACTGAAGCTCTCTTT. V usage is TRBV13 and J usage is TRBJ1-1; 12 bases are shared with TRBD1. Germline V CDR1 and CDR2: PRHDT, FYEKMQ (reference sequence). CDR3 size: 16 residues.

This clonotype was detected a few times. The CDR3 protein is CSATRGPAAFF. The CDR3 region has the DNA TGCAGTGCTACTAGGGGCCCCGCGGCTTTCTTT. The rearrangement joins TRBV20-1 to TRBJ1-1; perhaps TRBD1 as D (5 bases). The CDR3 contains 11 residues. V lost 4 bases and J 11 bases, leaving 14 bases between the germline ends. The germline V gene encodes CDR1 DFQATT and CDR2 SNEGSKA (reference sequence).

This clonotype was seen ten or more times. The chain combines TRBV6-6 with TRBJ2-1; TRBD1 matches at 7 bases. Germline assignment: CDR1 MNHNY and CDR2 SVGAGI (reference sequence). This CDR3 is built from 18 residues. After removal of 7 bases from V and 7 bases from J, the junction contained 22 bases not matched to a gene. CDR3 nucleotides: TGTGCCAGCATCCTGGGTAGGGGACAGCCCCGGTCGGGGAATGAGCAGTTCTTC. The encoded protein is CASILGRGQPRSGNEQFF.

The sample holds many counts of this clonotype. The chain joins TRBV5-8 to TRBJ2-3; D not certain. This CDR3 spans 12 amino acids. Germline values: CDR1 SGHTS, CDR2 YDEGEE. The V and J ends lost 7 bases and 0 bases respectively, with 6 bases between them. In nucleotides, the CDR3 is TGTGCCAGCCTGCAGAGCACAGATACGCAGTATTTT. Its translation is CASLQSTDTQYF.

Details on this clonotype: A clone one base away is much larger, so this may be a read error. V and J are TRBV6-2 or TRBV6-3 and TRBJ2-3; 8 bases agree with TRBD2. CDR1 and CDR2 from the germline V gene are MNHEY and SVGEGT. The junction had 11 bases not matched to a gene; V was cut back by 5 bases and J by 1 base. CDR3 length: 17 residues. The CDR3 is CASSHGGKLAGTDTQYF. Written as DNA, the CDR3 is TGTGCCAGCAGTCACGGAGGTAAACTAGCGGGCACAGATACGCAGTATTTT.

Note on this clonotype: This sequence may be a read error, since a much larger clone differs from it by one base. This CDR3 fails to terminate in the conserved phenylalanine or tryptophan, so it likely reflects a read error. The J gene is TRBJ2-7, the V gene TRBV27; 10 bases agree with TRBD1. Trimming at V came to 6 bases and at J to 5 bases, leaving 13 bases not matched to a gene. Germline V gene lookup returns CDR1 MNHEY and CDR2 SMNVEV (reference sequence). The CDR3 is 16 residues long. The CDR3 reads CASSQRSGQGSNEQYL. Here the CDR3 DNA reads TGTGCCAGCAGCCAGCGATCGGGACAGGGGTCGAACGAGCAGTACCTC.

This clonotype was seen ten or more times. V and J are TRBV13 and TRBJ1-4; unclear D gene. Germline V gene sequence: CDR1 PRHDT, CDR2 FYEKMQ (reference sequence). This CDR3 is 14 amino acids long. The V and J ends lost 0 bases and 5 bases respectively, with 7 bases between them. As DNA, the CDR3 is TGTGCCAGCAGCTTAGGGCAGAGAAATGAAAAACTGTTTTTT. Translated: CASSLGQRNEKLFF.